This section outlines one T cell receptor (beta chain) sequence together with its context. Its antigen is currently unknown. Genes and germline are mouse. The observed sequence ends 1 residue before the CDR3 terminus, with the missing tail filled in from the germline J gene. This sample was included in a study of tissue T cells after allogeneic stem cell transplantation. Findings and limits, study-wide: Sampling depth was limited, and the cohort was small and clinically varied. Tissue-detected TCR repertoire was only partly captured by blood and spleen T cells. Anatomically similar tissues had similar TCR repertoires within each patient. Alloreactivity or antigen specificity of tissue TCRs was not determined; some clones might be host cells.

CDR1 and CDR2 from the germline V gene are MSHET and SYDVDS. This CDR3 has 12 amino acids. V gave up 6 bases and J gave up 4 bases; unmatched junction bases: 2. Sequencing was performed with immunoSEQ multiplex PCR; in TCRdb, only in-frame clones are kept and a portion is missing. The sample consists of roughly 21,000 clones, 69% of them appearing once. The rearrangement joins TRBV29 to TRBJ1-1; the match to TRBD1 covers 7 bases. The sequence was obtained from a female BALB/c mouse in good health. For this mouse line, the MHC haplotype is H2-d. Sequenced sample: blood. The CDR3 spells CASSQGGTEVFF. Incomplete CDR3 DNA: TGTGCTAGCAGCCAGGGGGGCACAGAAGTCTTC.